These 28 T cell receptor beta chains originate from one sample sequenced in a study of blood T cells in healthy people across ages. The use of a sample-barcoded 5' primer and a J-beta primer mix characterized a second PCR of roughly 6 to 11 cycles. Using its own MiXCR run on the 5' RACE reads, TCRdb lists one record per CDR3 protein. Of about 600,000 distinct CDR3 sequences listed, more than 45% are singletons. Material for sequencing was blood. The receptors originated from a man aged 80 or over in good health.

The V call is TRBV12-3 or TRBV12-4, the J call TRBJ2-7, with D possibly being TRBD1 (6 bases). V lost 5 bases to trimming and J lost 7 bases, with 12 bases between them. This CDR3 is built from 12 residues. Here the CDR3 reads CASSPVGGEQYF. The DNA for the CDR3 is TGTGCCAGCAGTCCTGTAGGGGGTGAGCAGTACTTC.

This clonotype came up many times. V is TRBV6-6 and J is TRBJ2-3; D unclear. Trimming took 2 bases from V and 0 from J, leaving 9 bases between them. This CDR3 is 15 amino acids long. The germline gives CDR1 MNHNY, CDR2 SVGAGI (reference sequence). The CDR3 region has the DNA TGTGCCAGCAGTTACCCCGGCACTAGCACAGATACGCAGTATTTT. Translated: CASSYPGTSTDTQYF.

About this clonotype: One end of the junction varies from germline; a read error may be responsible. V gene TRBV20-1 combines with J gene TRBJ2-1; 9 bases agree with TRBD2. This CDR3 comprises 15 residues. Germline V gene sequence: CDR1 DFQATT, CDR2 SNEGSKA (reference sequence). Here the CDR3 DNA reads TGCAGCGCTAGTTGCGCTAGCGGGGCCGGGAATGAGCAGTTCTTC. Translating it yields CSASCASGAGNEQFF.

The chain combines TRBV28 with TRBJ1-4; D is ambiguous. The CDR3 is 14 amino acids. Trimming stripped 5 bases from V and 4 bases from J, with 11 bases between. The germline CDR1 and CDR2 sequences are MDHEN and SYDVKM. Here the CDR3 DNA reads TGTGCCAGCAGTCGCCAACTCCTTAATGAAAAACTGTTTTTT. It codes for CASSRQLLNEKLFF.

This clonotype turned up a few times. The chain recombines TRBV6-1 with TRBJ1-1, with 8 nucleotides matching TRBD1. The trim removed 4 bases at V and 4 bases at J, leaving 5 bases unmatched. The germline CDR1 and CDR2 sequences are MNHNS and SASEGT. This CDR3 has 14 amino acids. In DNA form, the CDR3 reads TGTGCCAGCAGTGTCACAGGGGGGAGCACTGAAGCTTTCTTT. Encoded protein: CASSVTGGSTEAFF.

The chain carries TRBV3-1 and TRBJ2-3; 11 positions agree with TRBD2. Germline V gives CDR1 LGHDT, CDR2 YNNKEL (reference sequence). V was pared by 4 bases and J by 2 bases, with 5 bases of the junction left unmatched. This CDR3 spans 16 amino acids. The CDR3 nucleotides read TGTGCCAGCAGCCTGGGACTAGCGGAATCCACAGATACGCAGTATTTT. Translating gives CASSLGLAESTDTQYF.

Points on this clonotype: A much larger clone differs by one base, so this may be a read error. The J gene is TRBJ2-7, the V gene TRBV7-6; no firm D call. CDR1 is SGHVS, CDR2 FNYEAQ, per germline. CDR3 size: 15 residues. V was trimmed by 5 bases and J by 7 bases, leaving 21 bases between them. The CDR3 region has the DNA TGTGCCAGCAGCCGTCGTGCCCCCTACTACAATGAGCAGTACTTC. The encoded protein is CASSRRAPYYNEQYF.

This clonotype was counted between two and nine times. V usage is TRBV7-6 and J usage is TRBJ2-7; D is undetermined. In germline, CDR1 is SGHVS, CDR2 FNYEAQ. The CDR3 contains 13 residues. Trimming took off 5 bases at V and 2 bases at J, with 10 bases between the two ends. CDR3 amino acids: CASSGASTYEQYF. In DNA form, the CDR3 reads TGTGCCAGCAGCGGAGCAAGTACCTACGAGCAGTACTTC.

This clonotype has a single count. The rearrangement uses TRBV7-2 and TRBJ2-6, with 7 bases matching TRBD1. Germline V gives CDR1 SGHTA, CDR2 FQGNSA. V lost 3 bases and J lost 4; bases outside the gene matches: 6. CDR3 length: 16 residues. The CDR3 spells CASSFVTGVGANVLTF. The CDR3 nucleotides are TGTGCCAGCAGCTTCGTTACAGGGGTAGGGGCCAACGTCCTGACTTTC.

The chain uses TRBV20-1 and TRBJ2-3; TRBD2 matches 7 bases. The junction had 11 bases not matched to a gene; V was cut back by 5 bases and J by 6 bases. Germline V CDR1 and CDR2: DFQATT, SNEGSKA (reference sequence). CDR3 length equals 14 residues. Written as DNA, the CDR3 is TGCAGTGCTGGCGCCCGAGCGGGGCCCGATACGCAGTATTTT. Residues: CSAGARAGPDTQYF.

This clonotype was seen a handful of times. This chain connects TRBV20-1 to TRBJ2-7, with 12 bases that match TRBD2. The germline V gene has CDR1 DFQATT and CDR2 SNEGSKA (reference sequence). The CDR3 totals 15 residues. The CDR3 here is CTARLAGESVREQYF. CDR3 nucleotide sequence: TGCACCGCCCGACTAGCGGGAGAATCCGTCCGCGAGCAGTACTTC.

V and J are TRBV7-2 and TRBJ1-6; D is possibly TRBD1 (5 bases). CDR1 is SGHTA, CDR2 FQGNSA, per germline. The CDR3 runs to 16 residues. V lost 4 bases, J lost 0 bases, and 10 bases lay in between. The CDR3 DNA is TGTGCCAGCAGCTCAGGGCCCAGCTCCTATAATTCACCCCTCCACTTT. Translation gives CASSSGPSSYNSPLHF.

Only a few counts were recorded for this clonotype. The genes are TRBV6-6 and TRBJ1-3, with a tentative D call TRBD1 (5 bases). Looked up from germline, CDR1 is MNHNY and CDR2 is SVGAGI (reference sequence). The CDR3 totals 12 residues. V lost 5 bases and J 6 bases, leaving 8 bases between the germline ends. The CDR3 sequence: CASSKQENTIYF. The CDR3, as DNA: TGTGCCAGCAGTAAACAGGAAAACACCATATATTTT.

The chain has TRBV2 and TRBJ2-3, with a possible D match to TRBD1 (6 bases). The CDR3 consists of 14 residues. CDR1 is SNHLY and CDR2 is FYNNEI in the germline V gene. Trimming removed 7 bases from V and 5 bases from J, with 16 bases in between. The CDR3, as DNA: TGTGCCAGCACCACAGGGTCGAGGATAGATACGCAGTATTTT. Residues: CASTTGSRIDTQYF.

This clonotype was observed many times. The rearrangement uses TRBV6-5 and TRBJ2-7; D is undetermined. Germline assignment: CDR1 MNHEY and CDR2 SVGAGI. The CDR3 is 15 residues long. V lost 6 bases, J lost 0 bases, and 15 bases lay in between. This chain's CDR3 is CASSHRGHTSYEQYF. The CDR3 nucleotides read TGTGCCAGCAGCCACCGAGGCCACACCTCCTACGAGCAGTACTTC.

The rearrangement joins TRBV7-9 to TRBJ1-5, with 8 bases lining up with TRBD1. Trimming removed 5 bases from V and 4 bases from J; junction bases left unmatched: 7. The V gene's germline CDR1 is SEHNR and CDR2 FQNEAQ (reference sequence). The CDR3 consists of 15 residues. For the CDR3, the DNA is TGTGCCAGCAGCATGGACAGGGAAACTAATCAGCCCCAGCATTTT. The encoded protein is CASSMDRETNQPQHF.

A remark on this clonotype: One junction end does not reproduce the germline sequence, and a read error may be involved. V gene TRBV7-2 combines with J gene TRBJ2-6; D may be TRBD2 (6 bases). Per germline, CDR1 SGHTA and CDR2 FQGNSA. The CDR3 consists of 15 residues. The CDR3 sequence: CASSFGRSEANVLTF. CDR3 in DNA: TGTGCCAGCAGCTTTGGGAGGTCTGAGGCCAACGTCCTGACTTTC.

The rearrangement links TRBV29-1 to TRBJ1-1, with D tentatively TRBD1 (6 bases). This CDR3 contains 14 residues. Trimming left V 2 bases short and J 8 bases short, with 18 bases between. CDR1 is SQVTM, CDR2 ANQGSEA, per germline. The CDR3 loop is CSVELAPWQGEAFF. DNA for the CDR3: TGCAGCGTTGAACTCGCCCCATGGCAGGGGGAAGCTTTCTTT.

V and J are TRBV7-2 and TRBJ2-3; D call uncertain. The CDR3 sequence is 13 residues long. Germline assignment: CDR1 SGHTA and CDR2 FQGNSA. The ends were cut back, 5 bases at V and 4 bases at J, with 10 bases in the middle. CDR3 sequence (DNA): TGTGCCAGCAGCCTGCAGTCCGCAGATACGCAGTATTTT. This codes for CASSLQSADTQYF.

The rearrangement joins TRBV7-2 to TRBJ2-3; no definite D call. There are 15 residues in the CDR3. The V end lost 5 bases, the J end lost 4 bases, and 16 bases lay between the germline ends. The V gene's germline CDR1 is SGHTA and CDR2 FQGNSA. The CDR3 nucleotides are TGTGCCAGCAGCGCCGGACGAGTGGTCGCAGATACGCAGTATTTT. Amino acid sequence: CASSAGRVVADTQYF.

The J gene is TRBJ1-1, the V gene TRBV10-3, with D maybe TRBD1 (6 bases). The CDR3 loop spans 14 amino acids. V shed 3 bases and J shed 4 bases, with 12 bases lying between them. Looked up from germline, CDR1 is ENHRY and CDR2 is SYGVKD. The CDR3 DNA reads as TGTGCCATCAGTGAATCACAGGGCAGCACTGAAGCTTTCTTT. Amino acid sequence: CAISESQGSTEAFF.

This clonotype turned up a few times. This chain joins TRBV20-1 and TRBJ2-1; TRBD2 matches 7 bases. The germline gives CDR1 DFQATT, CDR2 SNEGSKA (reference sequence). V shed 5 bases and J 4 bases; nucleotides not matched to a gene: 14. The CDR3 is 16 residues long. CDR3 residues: CSARGRRGGGYNEQFF. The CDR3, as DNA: TGCAGTGCTCGAGGTCGGAGGGGCGGGGGATACAATGAGCAGTTCTTC.

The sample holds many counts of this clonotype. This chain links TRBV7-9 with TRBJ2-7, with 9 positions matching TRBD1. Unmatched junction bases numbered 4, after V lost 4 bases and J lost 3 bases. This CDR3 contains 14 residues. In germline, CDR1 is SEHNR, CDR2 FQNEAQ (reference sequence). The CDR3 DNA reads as TGTGCCAGCAGCTCAAGACAGGGGGTCTACGAGCAGTACTTC. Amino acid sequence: CASSSRQGVYEQYF. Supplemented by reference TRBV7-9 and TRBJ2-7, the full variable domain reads DTGVSQNPRHKITKRGQNVTFRCDPISEHNRLYWYRQTLGQGPEFLTYFQNEAQLEKSRLLSDRFSAERPKGSFSTLEIQRTEQGDSAMYLCASSSRQGVYEQYFGPGTRLTVT.

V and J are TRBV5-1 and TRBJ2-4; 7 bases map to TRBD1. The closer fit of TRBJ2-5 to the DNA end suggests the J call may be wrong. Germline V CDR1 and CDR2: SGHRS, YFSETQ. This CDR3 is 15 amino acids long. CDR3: CASSTGQATRETQYF. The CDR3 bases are TGCGCCAGCAGCACCGGACAGGCCACTAGGGAGACCCAGTACTTC.

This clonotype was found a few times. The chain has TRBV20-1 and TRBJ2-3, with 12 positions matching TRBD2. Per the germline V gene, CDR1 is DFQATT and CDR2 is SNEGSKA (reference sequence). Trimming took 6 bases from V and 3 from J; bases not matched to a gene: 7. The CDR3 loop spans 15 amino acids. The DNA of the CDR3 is TGCAGTGCCCTAGGACTAGCGGGATGGACAGATACGCAGTATTTT. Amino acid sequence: CSALGLAGWTDTQYF.

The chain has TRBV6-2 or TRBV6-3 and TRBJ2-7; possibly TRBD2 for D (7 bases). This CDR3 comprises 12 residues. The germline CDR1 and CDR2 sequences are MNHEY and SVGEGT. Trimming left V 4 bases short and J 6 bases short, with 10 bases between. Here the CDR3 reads CASSFRGAEQYF. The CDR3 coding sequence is TGTGCCAGCAGTTTCCGGGGGGCCGAGCAGTACTTC.

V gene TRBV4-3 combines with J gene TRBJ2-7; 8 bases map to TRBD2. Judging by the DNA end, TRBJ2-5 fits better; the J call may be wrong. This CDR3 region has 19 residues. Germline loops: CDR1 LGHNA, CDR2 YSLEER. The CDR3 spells CASSQAFGVIAGLQETQYF. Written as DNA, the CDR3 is TGCGCCAGCAGCCAAGCGTTCGGGGTAATAGCGGGACTCCAAGAGACCCAGTACTTC.

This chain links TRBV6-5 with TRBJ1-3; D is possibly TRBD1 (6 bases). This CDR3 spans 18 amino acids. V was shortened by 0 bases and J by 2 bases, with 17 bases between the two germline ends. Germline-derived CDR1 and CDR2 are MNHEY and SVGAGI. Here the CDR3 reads CASSYSGAAQGAGNTIYF. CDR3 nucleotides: TGTGCCAGCAGTTACTCCGGGGCCGCACAGGGCGCTGGAAACACCATATATTTT.